The present entry profiles one T cell receptor beta chain with its context. The table came from immunoSEQ multiplex PCR; TCRdb's copy has only in-frame clones and leaves some out. The data contain 200,000 to 250,000 clones, 70% to 90% of them singletons. Trimming took 0 bases from V and 5 from J; bases not matched to a gene: 3. The CDR3 runs 14 residues. Germline V gene sequence: CDR1 SGHVS, CDR2 FNYEAQ. This record comes from a study of blood T cell repertoires in COVID-19. Participant age was about 18 to 100 years, and participants resided in fewer than 30 US areas. This clonotype originated in a woman in her fifties or sixties with acute COVID-19. V gene TRBV7-6 combines with J gene TRBJ2-5; 7 nucleotides match TRBD2. Sequencing was done on a sample of PBMCs or T cells enriched from blood (not recorded which). In DNA, the CDR3 is TGTGCCAGCAGCTTAGCTGGGGAGGGGGAGACCCAGTACTTC. As protein: CASSLAGEGETQYF.